These 22 T cell receptor beta chains came from one sample sequenced in a study of T cell repertoires in cytomegalovirus infection. TCRdb re-called the reads through MiXCR, storing one row per CDR3 protein. The sample gives roughly 81,000 distinct CDR3 sequences, less than 4.5% of which show up once; approximately 4.3% is in the top ten. The source material was PBMCs. Receptors were obtained from a human donor in good health (CMV status not recorded). Some clones in this sample may be carry-over from other donors' samples.

This clonotype came up many times. This chain connects TRBV29-1 to TRBJ1-5; D unclear. Germline V lookup: CDR1 SQVTM, CDR2 ANQGSEA. The CDR3 totals 14 residues. V gave up 4 bases and J gave up 5 bases, with 15 bases separating them. The CDR3 sequence: CSVVFIGLDQPQHF. Written as DNA, the CDR3 is TGCAGCGTTGTATTTATCGGGCTTGATCAGCCCCAGCATTTT.

The sample holds many counts of this clonotype. The chain combines TRBV4-2 with TRBJ2-5, with a tentative D call TRBD2 (7 bases). Germline V gene sequence: CDR1 LGHNA, CDR2 YNFKEQ. Trimming took 1 base from V and 7 from J, leaving 22 bases between them. The CDR3 is 17 amino acids. The CDR3 here is CASSQGVLRGPSGTQYF. In DNA form, the CDR3 reads TGTGCCAGCAGCCAAGGAGTCCTGCGGGGGCCTTCGGGGACCCAGTACTTC.

This clonotype was seen at least ten times. V usage is TRBV28 and J usage is TRBJ2-1, with 7 positions matching TRBD1. V was clipped by 7 bases and J by 8 bases; unmatched bases: 5. CDR1 and CDR2 (germline): MDHEN, SYDVKM. CDR3 size: 12 residues. The CDR3 sequence is CASKQGVDEQFF. The CDR3 bases are TGTGCCAGCAAGCAGGGGGTCGATGAGCAGTTCTTC.

This clonotype was observed many times. This rearrangement joins TRBV7-2 to TRBJ2-7; D is uncertain. V was cut by 2 bases and J by 9 bases, with 14 bases left in between. Germline CDR1 reads SGHTA; CDR2 reads FQGNSA. The CDR3 spans 13 residues. The CDR3 DNA is TGTGCCAGCAGCTTACAACATCTCTCAGGGCAGTACTTC. Translated, it gives CASSLQHLSGQYF. Combining the CDR3 with reference TRBV7-2 and TRBJ2-7 gives the whole variable domain GAGVSQSPSNKVTEKGKDVELRCDPISGHTALYWYRQSLGQGLEFLIYFQGNSAPDKSGLPSDRFSAERTGGSVSTLTIQRTQQEDSAVYLCASSLQHLSGQYFGPGTRLTVT.

This clonotype has a count of ten or more. J is TRBJ2-5 and V is TRBV7-2; either TRBD1 or TRBD2 may supply D (5 bases each). V was clipped by 1 base and J by 5 bases, with 17 bases between them. Germline V gene sequence: CDR1 SGHTA, CDR2 FQGNSA. The CDR3 has 16 amino acids. The CDR3 loop reads CASSLDGTGISETQYF. CDR3 DNA sequence: TGTGCCAGCAGCTTAGATGGGACGGGGATCTCGGAGACCCAGTACTTC.

This clonotype turned up a few times. V usage is TRBV10-1 and J usage is TRBJ2-7; no reliable D call. The CDR3 totals 14 residues. Germline lookup yields CDR1 WNHNN and CDR2 SYGVQD (reference sequence). Trimming left V 3 bases short and J 4 bases short, with 13 bases between. The CDR3 region has the DNA TGCGCCAGCAGTGATGGGTCAGGATTATACGAGCAGTACTTC. This encodes CASSDGSGLYEQYF.

In this sample, this clonotype turned up many times. The chain links TRBV7-8 to TRBJ2-7; D is perhaps TRBD1 (6 bases). V lost 1 base and J 4 bases, leaving 14 bases between the germline ends. This CDR3 has 15 residues. Germline V lookup: CDR1 SGHVS, CDR2 FQNEAQ. The CDR3 is CASSLEAGTIYEQYF. In nucleotides, the CDR3 is TGTGCCAGCAGCTTAGAGGCCGGGACAATTTACGAGCAGTACTTC.

The rearrangement joins TRBV7-2 to TRBJ1-6, with D possibly TRBD1 on 5 matching bases. V was cut by 6 bases and J by 7 bases, with 13 bases left in between. The CDR3 extends over 14 amino acids. Germline CDR1 reads SGHTA; CDR2 reads FQGNSA. CDR3: CASSQGTANSPLHF. In nucleotides, the CDR3 is TGTGCCAGCAGTCAAGGGACGGCCAATTCACCCCTCCACTTT.

The table lists this clonotype with many counts. The chain carries TRBV20-1 and TRBJ2-3; no definite D call. The CDR3 has 14 residues. CDR1 DFQATT and CDR2 SNEGSKA come from the germline V gene (reference sequence). V dropped 1 base and J dropped 4 bases, with 12 bases sitting between them. CDR3: CSARAITLADTQYF. The CDR3 region has the DNA TGCAGTGCTAGAGCCATTACCCTCGCAGATACGCAGTATTTT.

At least ten counts were recorded for this clonotype. This sequence joins TRBV10-3 and TRBJ2-5; 8 bases agree with TRBD2. The J segment lost 4 bases and the V segment lost 11 bases, leaving 9 bases of the junction unmatched. CDR3 length: 13 residues. Germline assignment: CDR1 ENHRY and CDR2 SYGVKD. CDR3: CAPSGGGIETQYF. The CDR3 bases are TGTGCCCCTTCGGGAGGGGGAATAGAGACCCAGTACTTC.

On this clonotype itself: The junction differs from germline at one of its ends, possibly a read error. V usage is TRBV2 and J usage is TRBJ1-1, with 10 bases lining up with TRBD1. The CDR3 has 18 amino acids. Germline-derived CDR1 and CDR2 are SNHLY and FYNNEI. The CDR3 sequence: CASRRQGANPTKNTEDFF. CDR3 bases: TGTGCCAGCAGGAGACAGGGGGCCAACCCAACCAAGAACACTGAAGATTTCTTT.

This clonotype was observed many times. The chain uses TRBV7-8 and TRBJ1-6; D unresolved. The CDR3 covers 12 residues. V lost 3 bases to trimming and J lost 7 bases, with 4 bases between them. CDR1 and CDR2 (germline): SGHVS, FQNEAQ. This CDR3 is CASSFWNSPLHF. CDR3 nucleotides: TGTGCCAGCAGCTTTTGGAATTCACCCCTCCACTTT.

The table lists this clonotype with many counts. This chain uses TRBV7-9 with TRBJ2-3, with a tentative D call TRBD2 (5 bases). V was clipped by 1 base and J by 0 bases, with 8 bases between them. The germline V gene encodes CDR1 SEHNR and CDR2 FQNEAQ (reference sequence). The CDR3 spans 15 residues. CDR3 DNA: TGTGCCAGCAGCTTAGTAAGGACTAGCACAGATACGCAGTATTTT. It is translated as CASSLVRTSTDTQYF.

This clonotype was seen at least ten times. V is TRBV19 and J is TRBJ2-2; D is unresolved. Germline CDR1 reads LNHDA; CDR2 reads SQIVND (reference sequence). The ends were cut back, 9 bases at V and 5 bases at J, with 10 bases in the middle. CDR3 length: 12 amino acids. CDR3 in DNA: TGTGCCAGCCGTTCAAGGACCGGGGAGCTGTTTTTT. It codes for CASRSRTGELFF.

This clonotype occurred many times. This chain joins TRBV24-1 and TRBJ2-1; tentatively, D is TRBD2 (7 bases). Trimming pared 4 bases from V and 4 bases from J, leaving 16 bases between. The germline gives CDR1 KGHDR, CDR2 SFDVKD. The CDR3 has 16 residues. The CDR3 sequence is CATSDPGGSDYNEQFF. In nucleotides, the CDR3 is TGTGCCACCAGTGACCCGGGGGGCAGCGATTACAATGAGCAGTTCTTC.

This clonotype was detected ten times or more. The gene calls are TRBV5-6 and TRBJ1-2, with D possibly TRBD1 on 6 matching bases. CDR1 and CDR2 from the germline V gene are SGHDT and YYEEEE. CDR3 length: 15 amino acids. V was shortened by 4 bases and J by 5 bases, with 18 bases between the two germline ends. CDR3 loop: CASSRGDTLGYGYTF. CDR3 in DNA: TGTGCCAGCAGCAGAGGGGACACCCTTGGGTATGGCTACACCTTC.

The table lists this clonotype with many counts. This chain connects TRBV6-1 to TRBJ1-2; D is unclear. The CDR3 spans 12 residues. Germline assignment: CDR1 MNHNS and CDR2 SASEGT. V was trimmed by 5 bases and J by 2 bases, leaving 6 bases between them. For the CDR3, the DNA is TGTGCCAGCAGTAATCAGAACTATGGCTACACCTTC. Its translation: CASSNQNYGYTF.

This clonotype was observed many times. The gene calls are TRBV5-1 and TRBJ2-1, with 8 nucleotides matching TRBD1. Germline V CDR1 and CDR2: SGHRS, YFSETQ. With V trimmed by 5 bases and J by 4 bases, 11 bases remained unmatched. This CDR3 region has 16 residues. The CDR3 DNA reads TGCGCCAGCAGTTCCGGGACAGGAATACCGTACAATGAGCAGTTCTTC. Translation: CASSSGTGIPYNEQFF.

Many counts were recorded for this clonotype. CDR3 residues: CASRPGLNTEAFF. The CDR3 nucleotides are TGTGCCAGCAGACCGGGATTGAACACTGAAGCTTTCTTT. The chain employs TRBV5-4 and TRBJ1-1; no reliable D call. Trimming shortened V by 5 bases and J by 0 bases, and 8 bases separated the two germline ends. The length of the CDR3 is 13 residues. Germline V CDR1 and CDR2: SGHNT, YYREEE (reference sequence).

This clonotype was detected many times. This chain connects TRBV11-2 to TRBJ2-1, with D uncertain. The germline V and J ends were trimmed by 7 bases and 3 bases, with 10 bases remaining between them. Germline V gives CDR1 SGHAT, CDR2 FQNNGV. The length of the CDR3 is 13 residues. DNA of the CDR3: TGTGCCAGCACAAAAGAGATCTACAATGAGCAGTTCTTC. Translated, it gives CASTKEIYNEQFF.

This clonotype was observed many times. The chain combines TRBV5-4 with TRBJ1-1; 9 positions agree with TRBD1. There are 16 residues in the CDR3. CDR1 and CDR2 from the germline V gene are SGHNT and YYREEE (reference sequence). V was pared by 3 bases and J by 5 bases, with 11 bases of the junction left unmatched. The CDR3 sequence is CASSSTGGEGGTEAFF. The CDR3 nucleotides read TGTGCCAGCAGCTCTACAGGGGGCGAGGGTGGGACTGAAGCTTTCTTT.

This clonotype was observed at least ten times. The gene calls are TRBV11-2 and TRBJ1-2, with D uncertain. The CDR3 covers 15 residues. Per the germline V gene, CDR1 is SGHAT and CDR2 is FQNNGV. Trimming pared 3 bases from V and 4 bases from J, leaving 15 bases between. The CDR3, as DNA: TGTGCCAGCAGCTTTGGATACCACAGACCCTATGGCTACACCTTC. Translated, it gives CASSFGYHRPYGYTF.